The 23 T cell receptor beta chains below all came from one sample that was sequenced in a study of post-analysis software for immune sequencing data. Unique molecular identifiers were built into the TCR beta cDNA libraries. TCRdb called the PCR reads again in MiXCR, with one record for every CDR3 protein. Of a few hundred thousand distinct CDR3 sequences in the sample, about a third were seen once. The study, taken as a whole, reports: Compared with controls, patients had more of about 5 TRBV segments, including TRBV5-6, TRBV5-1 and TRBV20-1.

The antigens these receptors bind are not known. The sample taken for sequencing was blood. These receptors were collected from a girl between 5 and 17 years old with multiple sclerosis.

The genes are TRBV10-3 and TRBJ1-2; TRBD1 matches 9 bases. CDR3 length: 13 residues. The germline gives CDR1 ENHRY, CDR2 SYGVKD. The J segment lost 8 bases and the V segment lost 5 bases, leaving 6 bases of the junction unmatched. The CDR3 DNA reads TGTGCCATCAGTCCCGAAGGACAGGGGGGCTACACCTTC. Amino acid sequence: CAISPEGQGGYTF.

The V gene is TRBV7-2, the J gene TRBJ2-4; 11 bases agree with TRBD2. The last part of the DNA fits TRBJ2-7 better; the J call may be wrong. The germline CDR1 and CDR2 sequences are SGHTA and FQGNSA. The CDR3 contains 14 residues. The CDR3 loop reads CASNPLAGGYEQYF. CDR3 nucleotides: TGTGCCAGCAACCCGCTAGCGGGGGGCTACGAGCAGTACTTC.

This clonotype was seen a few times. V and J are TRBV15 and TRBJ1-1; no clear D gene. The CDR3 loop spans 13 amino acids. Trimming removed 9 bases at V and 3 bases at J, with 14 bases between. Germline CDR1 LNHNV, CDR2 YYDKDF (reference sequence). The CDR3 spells CATAALRHTEAFF. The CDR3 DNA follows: TGTGCCACGGCGGCCCTGAGGCACACTGAAGCTTTCTTT.

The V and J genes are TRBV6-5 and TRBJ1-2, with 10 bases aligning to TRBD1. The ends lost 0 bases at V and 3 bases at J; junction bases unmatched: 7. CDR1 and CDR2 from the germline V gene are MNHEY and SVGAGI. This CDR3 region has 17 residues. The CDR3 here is CASSYSGTGALDYGYTF. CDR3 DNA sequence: TGTGCCAGCAGTTACTCCGGGACAGGGGCCTTGGACTATGGCTACACCTTC.

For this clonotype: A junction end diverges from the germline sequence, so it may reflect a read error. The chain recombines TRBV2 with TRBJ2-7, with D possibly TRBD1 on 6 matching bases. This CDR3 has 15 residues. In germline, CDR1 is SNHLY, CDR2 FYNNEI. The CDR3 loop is CTSSSDSAEAYEQYF. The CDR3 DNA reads TGTACCAGCAGTTCGGACAGTGCCGAAGCCTACGAGCAGTACTTC.

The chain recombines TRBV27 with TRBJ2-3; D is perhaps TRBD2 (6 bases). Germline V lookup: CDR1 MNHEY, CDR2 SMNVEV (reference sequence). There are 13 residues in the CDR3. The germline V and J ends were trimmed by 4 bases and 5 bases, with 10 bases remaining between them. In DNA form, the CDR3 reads TGTGCCAGCAGTTGGGGAGGTCAAGATACGCAGTATTTT. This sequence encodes CASSWGGQDTQYF.

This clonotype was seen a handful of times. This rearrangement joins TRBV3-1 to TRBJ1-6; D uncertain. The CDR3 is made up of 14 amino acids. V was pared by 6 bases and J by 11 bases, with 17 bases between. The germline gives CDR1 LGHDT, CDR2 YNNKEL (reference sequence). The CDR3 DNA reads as TGTGCCAGCAGTCTAAGGGAGCCGGGAACACCCCTCCACTTT. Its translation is CASSLREPGTPLHF.

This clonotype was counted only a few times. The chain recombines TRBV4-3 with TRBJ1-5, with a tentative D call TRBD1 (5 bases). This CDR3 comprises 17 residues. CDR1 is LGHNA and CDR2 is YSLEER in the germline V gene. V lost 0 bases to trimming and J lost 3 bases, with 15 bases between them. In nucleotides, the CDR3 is TGCGCCAGCAGCCAAGAAATTTGGGGACCGCTCAATCAGCCCCAGCATTTT. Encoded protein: CASSQEIWGPLNQPQHF.

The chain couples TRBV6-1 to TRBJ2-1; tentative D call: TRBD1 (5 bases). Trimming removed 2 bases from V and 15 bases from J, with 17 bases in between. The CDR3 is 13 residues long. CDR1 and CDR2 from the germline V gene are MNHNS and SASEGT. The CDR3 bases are TGTGCCAGCAGTGAAAAGGTGTACAGGATTCCGTTCTTC. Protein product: CASSEKVYRIPFF.

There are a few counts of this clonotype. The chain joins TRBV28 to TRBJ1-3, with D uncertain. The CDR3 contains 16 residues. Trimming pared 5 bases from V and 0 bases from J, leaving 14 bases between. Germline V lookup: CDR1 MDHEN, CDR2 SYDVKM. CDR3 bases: TGTGCCAGCAGTCCCCTTTGGGCGAGCTCTGGAAACACCATATATTTT. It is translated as CASSPLWASSGNTIYF.

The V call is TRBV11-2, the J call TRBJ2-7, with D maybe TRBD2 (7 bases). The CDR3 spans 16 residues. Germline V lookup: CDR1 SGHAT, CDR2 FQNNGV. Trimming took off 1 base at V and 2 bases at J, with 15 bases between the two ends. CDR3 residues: CASSLALGRGPYEQYF. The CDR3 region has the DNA TGTGCCAGCAGCTTAGCGCTCGGGCGGGGGCCCTACGAGCAGTACTTC.

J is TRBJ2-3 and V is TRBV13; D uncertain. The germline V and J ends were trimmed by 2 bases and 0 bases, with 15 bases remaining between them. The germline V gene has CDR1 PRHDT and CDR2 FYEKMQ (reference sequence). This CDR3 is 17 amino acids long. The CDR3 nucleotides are TGTGCCAGCAGCTTAAGTGGGCCGCTGACGAGCACAGATACGCAGTATTTT. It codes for CASSLSGPLTSTDTQYF.

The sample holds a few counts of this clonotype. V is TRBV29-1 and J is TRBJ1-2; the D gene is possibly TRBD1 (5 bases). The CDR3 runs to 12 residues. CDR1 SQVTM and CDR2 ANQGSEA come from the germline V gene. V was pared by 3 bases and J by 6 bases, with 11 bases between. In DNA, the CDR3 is TGCAGCGTTGACCATTTGGGGCATGGCTACACCTTC. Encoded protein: CSVDHLGHGYTF.

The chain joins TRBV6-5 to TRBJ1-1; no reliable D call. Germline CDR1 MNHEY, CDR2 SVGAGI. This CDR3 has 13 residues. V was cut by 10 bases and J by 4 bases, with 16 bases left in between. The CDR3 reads CAISTTRSTEAFF. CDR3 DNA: TGTGCCATCTCAACTACCCGGAGCACTGAAGCTTTCTTT.

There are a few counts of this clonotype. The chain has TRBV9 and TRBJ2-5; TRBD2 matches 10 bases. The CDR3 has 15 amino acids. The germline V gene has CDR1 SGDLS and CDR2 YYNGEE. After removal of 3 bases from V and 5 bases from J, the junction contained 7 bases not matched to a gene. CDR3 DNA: TGTGCCAGCAGCGGGGGACTAGCGACATCGGAGACCCAGTACTTC. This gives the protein CASSGGLATSETQYF.

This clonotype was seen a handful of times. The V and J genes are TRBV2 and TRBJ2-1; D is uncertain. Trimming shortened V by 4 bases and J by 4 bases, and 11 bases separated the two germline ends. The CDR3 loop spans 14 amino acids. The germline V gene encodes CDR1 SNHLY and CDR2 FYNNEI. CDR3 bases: TGTGCCAGCAGTGTAGCTGGTCCTTACAATGAGCAGTTCTTC. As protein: CASSVAGPYNEQFF. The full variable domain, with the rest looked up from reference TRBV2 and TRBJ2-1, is EPEVTQTPSHQVTQMGQEVILRCVPISNHLYFYWYRQILGQKVEFLVSFYNNEISEKSEIFDDQFSVERPDGSNFTLKIRSTKLEDSAMYFCASSVAGPYNEQFFGPGTRLTVL.

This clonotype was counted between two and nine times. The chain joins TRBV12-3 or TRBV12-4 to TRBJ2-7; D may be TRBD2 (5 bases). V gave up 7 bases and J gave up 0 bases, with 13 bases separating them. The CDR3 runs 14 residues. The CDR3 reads CASNYGLYSYEQYF. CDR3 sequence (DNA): TGTGCCAGCAACTACGGACTTTACTCCTACGAGCAGTACTTC.

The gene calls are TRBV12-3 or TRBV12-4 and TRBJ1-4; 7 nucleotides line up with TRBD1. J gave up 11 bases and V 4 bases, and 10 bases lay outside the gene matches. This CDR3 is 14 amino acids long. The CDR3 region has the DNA TGTGCCAGCAGTTCCCAACCGGGACAGCGGAAACTGTTTTTT. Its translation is CASSSQPGQRKLFF.

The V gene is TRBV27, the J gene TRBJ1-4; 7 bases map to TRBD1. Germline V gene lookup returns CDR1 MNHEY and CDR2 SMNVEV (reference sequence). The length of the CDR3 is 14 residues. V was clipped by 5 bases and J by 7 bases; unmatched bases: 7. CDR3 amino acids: CASSLTTGSEKLFF. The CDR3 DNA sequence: TGTGCCAGCAGTCTCACGACAGGGAGTGAAAAACTGTTTTTT. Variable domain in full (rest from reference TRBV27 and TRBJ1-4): EAQVTQNPRYLITVTGKKLTVTCSQNMNHEYMSWYRQDPGLGLRQIYYSMNVEVTDKGDVPEGYKVSRKEKRNFPLILESPSPNQTSLYFCASSLTTGSEKLFFGSGTQLSVL.

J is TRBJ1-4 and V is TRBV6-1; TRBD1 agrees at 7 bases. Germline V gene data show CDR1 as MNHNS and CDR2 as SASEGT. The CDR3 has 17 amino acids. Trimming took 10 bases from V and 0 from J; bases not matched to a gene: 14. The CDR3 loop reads CAIGWTGPKTTNEKLFF. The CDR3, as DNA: TGTGCCATCGGATGGACAGGACCGAAGACAACTAATGAAAAACTGTTTTTT.

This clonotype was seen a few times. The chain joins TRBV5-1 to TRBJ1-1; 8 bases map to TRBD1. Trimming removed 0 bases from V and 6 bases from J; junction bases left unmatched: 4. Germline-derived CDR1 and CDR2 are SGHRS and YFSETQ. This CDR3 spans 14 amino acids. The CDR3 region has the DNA TGCGCCAGCAGCTTGGGGCAGGGGGCCTCTGAAGCTTTCTTT. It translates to CASSLGQGASEAFF.

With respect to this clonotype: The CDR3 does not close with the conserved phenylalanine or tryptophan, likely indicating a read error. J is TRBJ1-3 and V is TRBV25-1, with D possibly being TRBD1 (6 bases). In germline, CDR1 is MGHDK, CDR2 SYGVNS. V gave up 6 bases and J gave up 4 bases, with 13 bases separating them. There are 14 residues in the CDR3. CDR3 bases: TGTGCCAGCAGCGAAACAGGGAACGGAAACACCATATATTGT. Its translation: CASSETGNGNTIYC.

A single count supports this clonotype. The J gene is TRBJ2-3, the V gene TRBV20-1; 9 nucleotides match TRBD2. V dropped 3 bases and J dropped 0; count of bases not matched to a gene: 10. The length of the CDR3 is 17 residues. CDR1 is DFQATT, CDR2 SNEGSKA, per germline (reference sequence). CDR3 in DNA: TGCAGTGCTAGGTATCCTAGCGGGGATACTAGCACAGATACGCAGTATTTT. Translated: CSARYPSGDTSTDTQYF.